The 23 T cell receptor beta chains given below trace back to one sample, sequenced in a study of T cell clusters in autoimmune cytopenias. TRB was amplified from roughly 270 ng of peripheral blood genomic DNA per sample. TRB rearrangements were amplified by touch-down multiplex PCR with mixed TRB-A/B primers. TCRdb reanalyzed the multiplex PCR reads, giving one entry per CDR3 protein sequence and no DNA. In total, the table holds about 3,000 distinct CDR3 sequences. Sequencing was done on a sample of peripheral blood. These receptors were taken from a human donor with an autoimmune cytopenia or autoimmune hepatitis (not recorded which).

This clonotype is deemed medium-sized by its frequency. The genes are TRBV6-2 or TRBV6-3 and TRBJ1-1; the TCRdb D gene call, TRBD1, has no DNA to confirm it. CDR1 is MNHEY, CDR2 SVGEGT, per germline. This CDR3 is 14 amino acids long. The CDR3 loop is CASNPRGGKTEAFF.

This rearrangement joins TRBV18 to TRBJ1-1. The CDR3 loop spans 14 amino acids. The V gene's germline CDR1 is KGHSH and CDR2 LQKENI. The CDR3 loop reads CASSPLQGWAEAFF. Complete variable domain (other parts from reference TRBV18 and TRBJ1-1): NAGVMQNPRHLVRRRGQEARLRCSPMKGHSHVYWYRQLPEEGLKFMVYLQKENIIDESGMPKERFSAEFPKEGPSILRIQQVVRGDSAAYFCASSPLQGWAEAFFGQGTRLTVV.

This clonotype is deemed medium-sized by its frequency. The chain recombines TRBV18 with TRBJ2-1; absent DNA, TCRdb's TRBD2 call cannot be checked. The germline gives CDR1 KGHSH, CDR2 LQKENI. The CDR3 totals 20 residues. CDR3 residues: CASSPLRTGDSGSHIGEQFF.

According to its frequency, this clonotype is medium-sized. The chain couples TRBV5-6 to TRBJ2-1; TCRdb returns TRBD2, unconfirmable since there is no DNA. This CDR3 has 13 residues. The germline gives CDR1 SGHDT, CDR2 YYEEEE. The CDR3 loop is CASSFASGGEQFF.

In terms of frequency, this clonotype is medium-sized. V usage is TRBV20-1 and J usage is TRBJ1-2. Per the germline V gene, CDR1 is DFQATT and CDR2 is SNEGSKA (reference sequence). This CDR3 has 12 amino acids. The CDR3 here is CSVPRANYGYTF.

V usage is TRBV14 and J usage is TRBJ1-1. This CDR3 spans 16 amino acids. Germline CDR1 and CDR2: SGHDN and FVKESK. CDR3 sequence reads: CASSGLHQALYTEAFF.

This clonotype is medium-sized by frequency. V is TRBV27 and J is TRBJ2-1; the TCRdb call, TRBD2, lacks DNA for checking. This CDR3 has 18 amino acids. Germline V CDR1 and CDR2: MNHEY, SMNVEV (reference sequence). The CDR3 loop is CASSQLAGGQSSYNEQFF.

J is TRBJ1-2 and V is TRBV5-4; the TRBD1 assignment by TCRdb is unverifiable without DNA. Germline-derived CDR1 and CDR2 are SGHNT and YYREEE (reference sequence). The CDR3 is 13 amino acids. CDR3 loop: CASSLPGQDGYTF.

The rearrangement uses TRBV5-1 and TRBJ2-1; TCRdb gives TRBD1 as the D gene, but with no DNA this cannot be confirmed. This CDR3 is 16 amino acids long. Germline values: CDR1 SGHRS, CDR2 YFSETQ. The CDR3 loop reads CASSLGGGPSANEQFF.

The chain joins TRBV19 to TRBJ1-4; TCRdb selects TRBD1, and the lack of DNA leaves this call unchecked. Germline loops: CDR1 LNHDA, CDR2 SQIVND (reference sequence). CDR3 length equals 16 residues. The chain's CDR3 is CASSIMGRTGAEKLFF.

CDR3 loop: CASSKLESTDTQYF. J is TRBJ2-3 and V is TRBV10-3. CDR1 and CDR2 from the germline V gene are ENHRY and SYGVKD. This CDR3 is 14 amino acids long.

By frequency, this clonotype registers large. The V gene is TRBV29-1, the J gene TRBJ1-4; with no DNA, the TCRdb D assignment of TRBD1 cannot be verified. CDR3 size: 16 residues. The V gene's germline CDR1 is SQVTM and CDR2 ANQGSEA. CDR3 region: CSVAEGVGQSNEKLFF. Full variable domain (missing parts from reference TRBV29-1 and TRBJ1-4): SAVISQKPSRDICQRGTSLTIQCQVDSQVTMMFWYRQQPGQSLTLIATANQGSEATYESGFVIDKFPISRPNLTFSTLTVSNMSPEDSSIYLCSVAEGVGQSNEKLFFGSGTQLSVL.

By frequency, this clonotype is medium-sized. The rearrangement uses TRBV19 and TRBJ2-3; the TCRdb D gene call, TRBD2, has no DNA to confirm it. Germline CDR1 is LNHDA and CDR2 is SQIVND (reference sequence). The CDR3 contains 16 residues. The CDR3 region is CASNTKTSGARDTQYF.

The chain carries TRBV28 and TRBJ2-5; no DNA is available, so the TRBD1 call from TCRdb remains unchecked. Germline V gene lookup returns CDR1 MDHEN and CDR2 SYDVKM. The CDR3 has 15 amino acids. CDR3 protein: CASSADRGRFETQYF. The variable domain in full, completed from reference TRBV28 and TRBJ2-5, reads DVKVTQSSRYLVKRTGEKVFLECVQDMDHENMFWYRQDPGLGLRLIYFSYDVKMKEKGDIPEGYSVSREKKERFSLILESASTNQTSMYLCASSADRGRFETQYFGPGTRLLVL.

This clonotype is classed as medium-sized (0.01 to 0.1%) by frequency. The chain couples TRBV27 to TRBJ2-4; TCRdb's D call, TRBD1, is unchecked because there is no DNA. The length of the CDR3 is 13 residues. Germline V gives CDR1 MNHEY, CDR2 SMNVEV (reference sequence). CDR3 sequence reads: CASSPGRSAIQYF.

This clonotype is large by frequency. The chain couples TRBV6-5 to TRBJ1-4. The CDR3 spans 14 residues. Germline loops: CDR1 MNHEY, CDR2 SVGAGI. The CDR3 loop is CAVHAGSHNEKLFF.

J is TRBJ1-5 and V is TRBV20-1; TCRdb names TRBD1, which stays unverified in the absence of DNA. CDR3 length equals 17 residues. Germline lookup yields CDR1 DFQATT and CDR2 SNEGSKA (reference sequence). The chain's CDR3 is CSARTGGSFGRNQPQHF.

The rearrangement uses TRBV30 and TRBJ1-2; TCRdb returns TRBD1, unconfirmable since there is no DNA. Germline lookup yields CDR1 GTSNPN and CDR2 SVGIG (reference sequence). This CDR3 comprises 15 residues. CDR3: CAWSYSLAGGFGYTF.

The rearrangement links TRBV20-1 to TRBJ2-5; TCRdb proposes TRBD1, but this gene call is untestable without DNA. CDR1 DFQATT and CDR2 SNEGSKA come from the germline V gene (reference sequence). This CDR3 has 15 amino acids. The chain's CDR3 is CSARDPGGHGETQYF.

This clonotype is called large based on its frequency. The chain employs TRBV7-9 and TRBJ2-7. CDR3 length: 14 residues. Germline CDR1 reads SEHNR; CDR2 reads FQNEAQ (reference sequence). CDR3 sequence reads: CASSLAGRSYEQYF.

The CDR3 here is CASSQNSGTSGGYEQYF. V usage is TRBV4-3 and J usage is TRBJ2-7; TCRdb selects TRBD2, and the lack of DNA leaves this call unchecked. The CDR3 is made up of 17 amino acids. In germline, CDR1 is LGHNA, CDR2 YSLEER.

By frequency, this clonotype registers medium-sized (0.01 to 0.1%). V gene TRBV19 combines with J gene TRBJ1-5; TCRdb's D call of TRBD1 is untestable without DNA. The length of the CDR3 is 14 residues. The V gene's germline CDR1 is LNHDA and CDR2 SQIVND (reference sequence). The CDR3 here is CASSIGRVRQPQHF.

Judged by frequency, this clonotype is medium-sized (0.01 to 0.1%). The chain carries TRBV20-1 and TRBJ2-1; TCRdb gives TRBD2 as the D gene, but with no DNA this cannot be confirmed. Germline CDR1 DFQATT, CDR2 SNEGSKA (reference sequence). The CDR3 runs 17 residues. The CDR3 sequence is CSARLRNSGRLYNEQFF.